These 11 T cell receptor beta chains were sequenced from one sample in a study of T-cell memory formation after mild COVID-19. A single record per CDR3 protein comes from TCRdb applying MiXCR to the 5' RACE reads. The table lists 85,000 to 130,000 distinct CDR3 sequences, about a sixth of them singletons. Sequenced material: PBMCs or a T cell subset sorted from them (not recorded which). These receptors came from an adult woman who had mild COVID-19 (a few samples of this study predate the infection). Cell type and time point are not known.

The chain links TRBV2 to TRBJ2-1; maybe TRBD1 (6 bases). The CDR3 contains 15 residues. V lost 0 bases to trimming and J lost 4 bases, with 10 bases between them. Germline V lookup: CDR1 SNHLY, CDR2 FYNNEI. The CDR3 protein is CASSEAVRGYNEQFF. The CDR3 nucleotides are TGTGCCAGCAGTGAAGCCGTCAGGGGTTACAATGAGCAGTTCTTC.

The V gene is TRBV23-1, the J gene TRBJ2-1; 8 nucleotides align to TRBD1. TRBV23-1 qualifies as an ORF whose function is uncertain. The CDR3 covers 15 residues. V shed 3 bases and J 7 bases; nucleotides not matched to a gene: 8. In DNA form, the CDR3 reads TGCGCCAGCAGTCACGGGGCCCGACAGGGGAATGAGCAGTTCTTC. Its translation: CASSHGARQGNEQFF.

This clonotype was observed a handful of times. The chain uses TRBV13 and TRBJ2-2, with 8 bases lining up with TRBD1. The J segment lost 1 base and the V segment lost 2 bases, leaving 6 bases of the junction unmatched. CDR3 length equals 17 residues. CDR1 is PRHDT and CDR2 is FYEKMQ in the germline V gene (reference sequence). CDR3 region: CASSLPGQDMNTGELFF. In nucleotides, the CDR3 is TGTGCCAGCAGCTTACCGGGACAGGACATGAACACCGGGGAGCTGTTTTTT.

This clonotype was counted only a few times. The chain employs TRBV9 and TRBJ1-6; 7 nucleotides match TRBD1. In germline, CDR1 is SGDLS, CDR2 YYNGEE. The CDR3 has 15 residues. V dropped 4 bases and J dropped 7; count of bases not matched to a gene: 8. CDR3: CASSPPQGPNSPLHF. The CDR3, as DNA: TGTGCCAGCAGCCCCCCACAGGGGCCCAATTCACCCCTCCACTTT.

This clonotype has just a few counts. The genes are TRBV29-1 and TRBJ2-2; D gene ambiguous. Germline V CDR1 and CDR2: SQVTM, ANQGSEA. CDR3 length: 10 residues. V lost 4 bases to trimming and J lost 8 bases, with 5 bases between them. The CDR3 nucleotides are TGCAGCGTTGTACAGGGGGAGCTGTTTTTT. Its translation: CSVVQGELFF.

This clonotype showed up just a few times. This rearrangement joins TRBV6-2 or TRBV6-3 to TRBJ2-1, with D possibly matching TRBD2 (5 bases). V lost 0 bases to trimming and J lost 6 bases, with 9 bases between them. The CDR3 has 14 residues. Germline values: CDR1 MNHEY, CDR2 SVGEGT. The CDR3 loop is CASSYSSDFNEQFF. As DNA, the CDR3 is TGTGCCAGCAGTTACTCGTCGGACTTCAATGAGCAGTTCTTC.

V is TRBV27 and J is TRBJ2-1, with 7 positions matching TRBD2. CDR3 length equals 14 residues. CDR1 MNHEY and CDR2 SMNVEV come from the germline V gene (reference sequence). J was trimmed by 9 bases and V by 5 bases; bases with no gene match: 10. In nucleotides, the CDR3 is TGTGCCAGCAGTCTTATTCGGGAGGAGGCTGAGCAGTTCTTC. It yields the protein CASSLIREEAEQFF.

The chain is built from TRBV12-3 or TRBV12-4 and TRBJ2-1; 7 bases agree with TRBD2. V lost 2 bases and J lost 8; bases outside the gene matches: 6. The CDR3 runs 14 residues. In DNA form, the CDR3 reads TGTGCCAGCAGTTTATTAACTAGCGTCGATGAGCAGTTCTTC. Translated, it gives CASSLLTSVDEQFF.

The chain uses TRBV7-9 and TRBJ2-7; D is perhaps TRBD1 (6 bases). Germline-derived CDR1 and CDR2 are SEHNR and FQNEAQ (reference sequence). This CDR3 comprises 14 residues. V lost 1 base and J lost 0, with 7 bases in between. CDR3 loop: CASSLGDNSYEQYF. DNA of the CDR3: TGTGCCAGCAGCTTAGGGGACAACTCCTACGAGCAGTACTTC. Drawing the rest from reference TRBV7-9 and TRBJ2-7, the complete variable domain is DTGVSQNPRHKITKRGQNVTFRCDPISEHNRLYWYRQTLGQGPEFLTYFQNEAQLEKSRLLSDRFSAERPKGSFSTLEIQRTEQGDSAMYLCASSLGDNSYEQYFGPGTRLTVT.

This clonotype was seen only a few times. The J gene is TRBJ1-1, the V gene TRBV9; no clear D. The ends were cut back, 1 base at V and 3 bases at J, with 7 bases in the middle. This CDR3 contains 13 residues. The V gene's germline CDR1 is SGDLS and CDR2 YYNGEE. The CDR3 sequence is CASSVPGDTEAFF. The CDR3 DNA reads as TGTGCCAGCAGCGTACCGGGAGACACTGAAGCTTTCTTT.

The table lists this clonotype with a few counts. The gene calls are TRBV20-1 and TRBJ1-2, with TRBD1 identical over 9 bases. The V gene's germline CDR1 is DFQATT and CDR2 SNEGSKA (reference sequence). The J segment lost 7 bases and the V segment lost 1 base, leaving 7 bases of the junction unmatched. CDR3 length: 14 residues. CDR3 protein: CSARVGTGIGGYTF. The CDR3 nucleotides are TGCAGTGCTAGAGTTGGGACAGGGATCGGTGGCTACACCTTC.